The rows below give T cell receptor beta chains drawn from one sample of a study of cytomegalovirus exposure and HLA in healthy donors. Libraries were prepared by immunoSEQ multiplex PCR; TCRdb keeps only in-frame clonotypes and omits some of them. Found here are about 160,000 clones, roughly 80% of them singletons; the top ten hold 8% to 10%. Sequencing was carried out using PBMCs. The receptors were gathered from a male donor in good health and CMV-seropositive. The CDR3 runs from the conserved cysteine through the conserved F or W. Each record gives: clone size, J gene, V gene, D gene, CDR3 DNA, CDR3 protein. A D gene is named only where the DNA matches it firmly. Size tells how often a clone was seen (once, few, many) or the class of an expanded clone, and some rows leave it out.

once,TRBJ1-2,TRBV4-3,TRBD1,TGCGCCAGCAGCCAAGGTGGACAGGGGGCAGATGGCTACACCTTC,CASSQGGQGADGYTF
.,TRBJ1-2,TRBV6-1,.,TGTGCCAGCAGTGAACCGGGTCGGGGGTTAGTCAACTATGGCTACACCTTC,CASSEPGRGLVNYGYTF
once,TRBJ2-4,TRBV29-1,.,TGCAGCGTTGCGGGCGGGACCAAAAACATTCAGTACTTC,CSVAGGTKNIQYF
few,TRBJ2-4,TRBV5-8,TRBD1,TGTGCCAGCAGCTTACAGGGGTCGCCCCTGCAGTACTTC,CASSLQGSPLQYF
.,TRBJ2-1,TRBV28,TRBD2,TGTGCCAGCATGCCCGGGACTAGCGGGAGCAATGAGCAGTTCTTC,CASMPGTSGSNEQFF
.,TRBJ2-2,TRBV9,TRBD2,TGTGCCAGCAGCGTTCCACTAGCGGGAGGGAGCACCGGGGAGCTGTTTTTT,CASSVPLAGGSTGELFF
few,TRBJ2-1,TRBV9,TRBD2,TGTGCCAGCAGCGTAGCTAGCGGGAGCCCCGATGAGCAGTTCTTC,CASSVASGSPDEQFF
.,TRBJ1-1,TRBV6-1,.,TGTGCCAGCACTTTTAATCAGGCGCCTAACACTGAAGCTTTCTTT,CASTFNQAPNTEAFF
.,TRBJ2-7,TRBV7-9,.,TGTGCCAGCAGCTTACTGGTAGGCGGATACGAGCAGTACTTC,CASSLLVGGYEQYF
.,TRBJ1-4,TRBV2,.,TGTGCCAGCAGGGGCCTCTATGAAAAACTGTTTTTT,CASRGLYEKLFF
once,TRBJ2-2,TRBV15,TRBD1,TGTGCCACCAGCAGAGAAGCAGGGGGCCGTACCGGGGAGCTGTTTTTT,CATSREAGGRTGELFF
.,TRBJ1-2,TRBV9,.,TGTGCCAGCAGCATCACCCAGGGCGTCTATGGCTACACCTTC,CASSITQGVYGYTF
.,TRBJ2-5,TRBV30,.,TGTGCCTGGAGTTTTCAAAGACGGGAAAAAGAGACCCAGTACTTC,CAWSFQRREKETQYF
.,TRBJ2-7,TRBV9,TRBD1,TGTGCCAGCAGCGTAGGAGGCAGGGGGACCTACGAGCAGTACTTC,CASSVGGRGTYEQYF
.,TRBJ1-1,TRBV7-2,.,TGTGCCAGCAGCTTATCCGGGGACACTTTCTTT,CASSLSGDTFF
.,TRBJ2-7,TRBV9,.,TGTGCCAGCAGCTCTTCTCCGGGACTTTCCTACGAGCAGTACTTC,CASSSSPGLSYEQYF
.,TRBJ2-3,TRBV7-9,.,TGTGCCAGCAGCTTAGCGCTCGGCGGCCCTAGCACAGATACGCAGTATTTT,CASSLALGGPSTDTQYF
.,TRBJ1-1,TRBV11-2,TRBD1,TGTGCCAGCAGCCCACCGGGACAGGGGAACACTGAAGCTTTCTTT,CASSPPGQGNTEAFF
.,TRBJ1-2,TRBV14,.,TGTGCCAGCAGCCAAGAACTACTAGCTAACTATGGCTACACCTTC,CASSQELLANYGYTF
.,TRBJ1-4,TRBV30,TRBD1,TGTGCCACAACAGGGGCAGGGAGTGAAAAACTGTTTTTT,CATTGAGSEKLFF
.,TRBJ1-2,TRBV5-6,.,TGTGCCAGCAGCTTGTTGACGGAGGGATACAACTATGGCTACACCTTC,CASSLLTEGYNYGYTF
.,TRBJ1-4,TRBV7-2,.,TGTGCCAGCAGCTTTACACAGAGGGAGATTGGAGAAAAACTGTTTTTT,CASSFTQREIGEKLFF
few,TRBJ2-1,TRBV10-3,TRBD1,TGTGCCATCAGGGGGACAGGTGCCTCCTACAATGAGCAGTTCTTC,CAIRGTGASYNEQFF
once,TRBJ2-3,TRBV10-1,.,TGCGCCAGCAGTGAGAGCCCCCATGGCGGGGGCACAGATACGCAGTATTTT,CASSESPHGGGTDTQYF
.,TRBJ2-3,TRBV29-1,TRBD1,TGCAGCGTGACAGGGGGCGCAGATACGCAGTATTTT,CSVTGGADTQYF
.,TRBJ1-1,TRBV2,TRBD1,TGTGCCAGCAGTGACGCCGGGACAGGCTTCCGGAACACTGAAGCTTTCTTT,CASSDAGTGFRNTEAFF
.,TRBJ1-1,TRBV6-5,.,TGTGCCAGCATTCAGGACAAGATAACTTTCTTT,CASIQDKITFF
.,TRBJ2-3,TRBV28,TRBD2,TGTGCCAGCAGTCTCCATGGTAGCGGGAGCACAGATACGCAGTATTTT,CASSLHGSGSTDTQYF
once,TRBJ2-3,TRBV7-9,.,TGTGCCAGCAGCATCACAGTATCCACAGATACGCAGTATTTT,CASSITVSTDTQYF
.,TRBJ2-7,TRBV5-5,.,TGTGCCAGCAGCTTGGCCTGGCAGGGTCCAAGCTACGAGCAGTACTTC,CASSLAWQGPSYEQYF
.,TRBJ1-2,TRBV7-2,.,TGTGCCAGCAGCTCTTTAGAATACCCTAACTATGGCTACACCTTC,CASSSLEYPNYGYTF
.,TRBJ2-7,TRBV15,.,TGTGCCACCAGCAGTCTCAAATCTGAGCCAGGGCAAGGGCACGAGCAGTACTTC,CATSSLKSEPGQGHEQYF
.,TRBJ2-7,TRBV4-3,TRBD1,TGCGCCAGCAGCGAAGGGACAGGGGTCCACGAGCAGTACTTC,CASSEGTGVHEQYF
.,TRBJ2-7,TRBV6-5,.,TGTGCCAGCAGTTACGGACAGTTAACCTACGAGCAGTACTTC,CASSYGQLTYEQYF
few,TRBJ2-1,TRBV15,.,TGTGCCACCAGTCGACCGGGGACCTACAATGAGCAGTTCTTC,CATSRPGTYNEQFF
.,TRBJ1-2,TRBV5-8,.,TGTGCCAGCAGCTTGCAGGCGGGAGCTAACTATGGCTACACCTTC,CASSLQAGANYGYTF
.,TRBJ2-5,TRBV9,TRBD2,TGTGCCAGCAGCGTAGACCCTAGCGGGGGCCTCCAAGAGACCCAGTACTTC,CASSVDPSGGLQETQYF
.,TRBJ1-2,TRBV19,TRBD1,TGTGCCAGTAATGGACAGGGGGCACGTATTTGGGGCTACACCTTC,CASNGQGARIWGYTF
.,TRBJ1-1,TRBV28,.,TGTGCCAGCAGTCCTACGGGGGGGCTCACTGAAGCTTTCTTT,CASSPTGGLTEAFF
.,TRBJ2-3,TRBV6-5,.,TGTGCCAGCGGGTTAGCGATAGGCACAGATACGCAGTATTTT,CASGLAIGTDTQYF
.,TRBJ1-4,TRBV5-1,.,TGCGCCAGCAGCTCCTTAGGGGCAACTAATGAAAAACTGTTTTTT,CASSSLGATNEKLFF
.,TRBJ1-1,TRBV9,.,TGTGCCAGCAGCGTGACGTCGGGGAACACTGAAGCTTTCTTT,CASSVTSGNTEAFF
.,TRBJ1-1,TRBV30,TRBD1,TGTGCCTGGGCGGGACAGCTGAACACTGAAGCTTTCTTT,CAWAGQLNTEAFF
.,TRBJ2-7,TRBV15,.,TGTGCCACCAGCAGAGATCTCAGTTACGAGCAGTACTTC,CATSRDLSYEQYF
.,TRBJ2-7,TRBV7-6,TRBD2,TGTGCCAGCAGCTTAGGTGGGGGACTAGCGGGAAGCGAGCAGTACTTC,CASSLGGGLAGSEQYF
.,TRBJ1-4,TRBV18,.,TGTGCCAGCTCACCACCCGGAGGGCTGGGTAATGAAAAACTGTTTTTT,CASSPPGGLGNEKLFF
.,TRBJ1-5,TRBV4-1,TRBD1,TGCGCCAGCAGCCACCGACAGGGGTCAGCCAATCAGCCCCAGCATTTT,CASSHRQGSANQPQHF
.,TRBJ2-7,TRBV27,.,TGTGCCAGCAGTTGGAGGGGGCACCCCTACGAGCAGTACTTC,CASSWRGHPYEQYF
.,TRBJ1-5,TRBV7-9,.,TGTGCCAGCAGTTCAGGGCTCAATCAGCCCCAGCATTTT,CASSSGLNQPQHF
.,TRBJ1-1,TRBV9,.,TGTGCCAGCAGCGCGCCAGGGACTGAAGCTTTCTTT,CASSAPGTEAFF
few,TRBJ1-1,TRBV18,.,TGTGCCAGCTCACCTCTCACTAGAACTGAAGCTTTCTTT,CASSPLTRTEAFF
few,TRBJ2-5,TRBV27,.,TGTGCCAGCAGTTTATATCGGGGGAGTGTGCAGTACTTC,CASSLYRGSVQYF
.,TRBJ1-1,TRBV6-4,.,TGTGCCAGCAGCGCACAGGAGAACACTGAAGCTTTCTTT,CASSAQENTEAFF
few,TRBJ1-4,TRBV30,.,TGTGCCTGGAATACGGTGGCAACTAATGAAAAACTGTTTTTT,CAWNTVATNEKLFF
.,TRBJ2-2,TRBV9,.,TGTGCCAGCAGCCTCATTGGGGCTCCTACCACCGGGGAGCTGTTTTTT,CASSLIGAPTTGELFF